What follows describes a single T cell receptor (beta chain). Germline V lookup: CDR1 SNHLY, CDR2 FYNNEI. V lost 8 bases and J 4 bases, leaving 15 bases between the germline ends. The CDR3 runs to 13 residues. Assay: immunoSEQ multiplex PCR; the TCRdb copy retains only in-frame clones and omits some. Of around 180,000 clones listed, around 90% were seen once; the top ten hold around 2%. The source of the sample is a study of control samples from healthy donors and cancer patients. The sequence was obtained from a woman aged 40 to 50 in good health. This rearrangement joins TRBV2 to TRBJ2-7; possibly TRBD2 for D (5 bases). The sequenced sample was blood. The CDR3 nucleotides are TGTGCCAGCGAGGGAGAGGGTGGATACGAGCAGTACTTC. Its translation is CASEGEGGYEQYF.